A selection of T cell receptor beta chains follows, all from one sample in a study of cytomegalovirus exposure and HLA in healthy donors. Assay: immunoSEQ multiplex PCR; the TCRdb copy retains only in-frame clones and omits some. The table lists 200,000 to 250,000 clones, 70% to 90% of them singletons, with 1.3% in the top ten. Sequenced input: PBMCs. These receptors came from a human donor in good health. Both conserved end residues are part of each CDR3. A D gene is named only where the DNA matches it firmly. Size values are once, few and many counts, or a class for expanded clones, and some rows have none.

size	D	V	J	DNA	CDR3
NA	NA	TRBV15	TRBJ1-2	TGTGCCACCAGCAGAGTGACAGCTGGTGGCTACACCTTC	CATSRVTAGGYTF
NA	NA	TRBV28	TRBJ1-4	TGTGCCAGCAGTTTGTTAGCGTCGGCTGTCGGTGAAAAACTGTTTTTT	CASSLLASAVGEKLFF
NA	TRBD1	TRBV19	TRBJ2-5	TGTGCCAGTAGTACCGGACAGGGTTCGAAGACCCAGTACTTC	CASSTGQGSKTQYF
NA	TRBD2	TRBV19	TRBJ2-1	TGTGCCAGTAGTACCCGAGCGGGGGAGTCCTACAATGAGCAGTTCTTC	CASSTRAGESYNEQFF
NA	NA	TRBV18	TRBJ2-6	TGTGCCAGCTCAACCGTGGCGGGCTCTGGGGCCAACGTCCTGACTTTC	CASSTVAGSGANVLTF
few	TRBD2	TRBV14	TRBJ2-7	TGTGCCAGCAGCCATTTCTCAGGACTAGCCTCCTACGAGCAGTACTTC	CASSHFSGLASYEQYF
NA	NA	TRBV20-1	TRBJ2-1	TGCAGTGCCAGGGGGGCGGGGGAGCAGTTCTTC	CSARGAGEQFF
NA	NA	TRBV6-5	TRBJ2-2	TGTGCCAGCAGTCCCAGTAGCGGGAACACCGGGGAGCTGTTTTTT	CASSPSSGNTGELFF
NA	NA	TRBV5-1	TRBJ2-2	TGCGCCAGCAGCTTGCCAGCGGCCAACACCGGGGAGCTGTTTTTT	CASSLPAANTGELFF
NA	TRBD2	TRBV9	TRBJ2-1	TGTGCCAGCAGCGTGTCCACCGGGTACGGGGGGAACCTCAATGAGCAGTTCTTC	CASSVSTGYGGNLNEQFF
NA	NA	TRBV15	TRBJ2-3	TGTGCCACCAGCAGAGATGAGTGGGAACAGGGAATCCGCACAGATACGCAGTATTTT	CATSRDEWEQGIRTDTQYF
NA	TRBD1	TRBV27	TRBJ2-7	TGTGCCAGCAGTTTATCAGGGACAGGGTTCCTCGAGCAGTACTTC	CASSLSGTGFLEQYF
once	TRBD1	TRBV2	TRBJ2-3	TGTGCCAGCAGTGCGGGACAGCACCGCACAGATACGCAGTATTTT	CASSAGQHRTDTQYF
NA	TRBD2	TRBV10-2	TRBJ2-5	TGCGCCAGCAGGGGCGGGAGGACGTACCAAGAGACCCAGTACTTC	CASRGGRTYQETQYF
NA	TRBD2	TRBV29-1	TRBJ2-1	TGCAGCGTTGGCGGGGGGGCAAAAGCGGGAGGGTATGATGAGCAGTTCTTC	CSVGGGAKAGGYDEQFF